This TCR beta chain derives from a study of blood T cell repertoires in COVID-19. About the study: The United States, Italy and Spain supplied acute and convalescent COVID-19 samples. Nucleic acid was either cDNA or gDNA, and it came from T cells, B-cell-depleted T cells, or PBMCs.

Germline values: CDR1 SQVTM, CDR2 ANQGSEA. J lost 5 bases, V lost 1 base, and 6 bases had no gene match. There are 16 residues in the CDR3. In the study's own analysis: It was from reference gene primer amplification that nucleated cell counts were estimated. Libraries were prepared by immunoSEQ multiplex PCR; TCRdb keeps only in-frame clonotypes and omits some of them. Clone size and the V and J calls come from that table; the DNA yielded D and trimming. The sample yields 50,000 to 65,000 clones, roughly four fifths seen once. The sample taken for sequencing was peripheral blood. This chain links TRBV29-1 with TRBJ2-1; 12 nucleotides align to TRBD2. This TCR was sampled from a woman of 80 years or more with acute or convalescent COVID-19. CDR3 DNA: TGCAGCGTTGAAGGTCTAGCGGGAGGGCCGCACAATGAGCAGTTCTTC. This codes for CSVEGLAGGPHNEQFF.